Listed below are T cell receptor beta chains from one sample, sequenced in a study of blood T cell repertoires in COVID-19. TCRdb keeps only in-frame clones here, not all; method: immunoSEQ multiplex PCR. The sample shows approximately 41,000 clones, around nine tenths of them seen only once. Material: peripheral blood. All receptors derive from a human donor in a cohort sampled during active COVID-19. The CDR3 runs from the conserved cysteine through the conserved F or W. The D gene is left open where the match is weak. Expanded clones get a size class; other rows say once, few or many, or leave the size out.

abundance: once; d_gene: TRBD1; j_gene: TRBJ2-7; v_gene: TRBV7-9; CDR3aa: CASSLDRGPNEQYF; CDR3nt: TGTGCCAGCAGCTTGGACAGGGGGCCCAACGAGCAGTACTTC
abundance: -; d_gene: TRBD2; j_gene: TRBJ2-1; v_gene: TRBV7-3; CDR3aa: CASSLTTTSGTYNEQFF; CDR3nt: TGTGCCAGCAGCTTAACAACGACTAGCGGGACCTACAATGAGCAGTTCTTC
abundance: once; d_gene: TRBD1; j_gene: TRBJ2-3; v_gene: TRBV19; CDR3aa: CASTTGGSASDTQYF; CDR3nt: TGTGCCAGTACCACAGGGGGCTCAGCTTCAGATACGCAGTATTTT
abundance: few; d_gene: TRBD2; j_gene: TRBJ2-7; v_gene: TRBV7-9; CDR3aa: CASSRTSGSYEQYF; CDR3nt: TGTGCCAGCAGCAGAACTAGCGGGAGTTACGAGCAGTACTTC
abundance: -; d_gene: -; j_gene: TRBJ1-5; v_gene: TRBV6-5; CDR3aa: CASSSTGRNQPQHF; CDR3nt: TGTGCCAGCAGTTCCACTGGGAGGAATCAGCCCCAGCATTTT
abundance: -; d_gene: -; j_gene: TRBJ1-4; v_gene: TRBV28; CDR3aa: CASSVGQGPGGGEKLFF; CDR3nt: TGTGCCAGCAGTGTAGGGCAGGGGCCTGGTGGGGGCGAAAAACTGTTTTTT
abundance: -; d_gene: -; j_gene: TRBJ1-2; v_gene: TRBV19; CDR3aa: CAIQDTNYGYTF; CDR3nt: TGTGCCATACAGGATACGAACTATGGCTACACCTTC
abundance: -; d_gene: TRBD1; j_gene: TRBJ2-7; v_gene: TRBV12-5; CDR3aa: CASGVGQGIYEQYF; CDR3nt: TGTGCTAGTGGTGTGGGACAGGGAATTTACGAGCAGTACTTC
abundance: -; d_gene: TRBD1; j_gene: TRBJ1-2; v_gene: TRBV2; CDR3aa: CASSLKRGLEGYTF; CDR3nt: TGTGCCAGCAGTCTAAAAAGGGGGCTGGAAGGCTACACCTTC
abundance: -; d_gene: -; j_gene: TRBJ2-2; v_gene: TRBV7-3; CDR3aa: CASSPDAGMNTGELFF; CDR3nt: TGTGCCAGCAGCCCAGACGCGGGGATGAACACCGGGGAGCTGTTTTTT
abundance: -; d_gene: -; j_gene: TRBJ2-5; v_gene: TRBV7-9; CDR3aa: CASSFTGSQYF; CDR3nt: TGTGCCAGCAGCTTTACGGGTAGCCAGTACTTC
abundance: -; d_gene: TRBD1; j_gene: TRBJ2-7; v_gene: TRBV28; CDR3aa: CASRGPGQTYF; CDR3nt: TGTGCCAGCAGAGGACCGGGACAGACATACTTC
abundance: -; d_gene: -; j_gene: TRBJ2-5; v_gene: TRBV4-2; CDR3aa: CASSRGTAQETQYF; CDR3nt: TGTGCCAGCAGCCGCGGGACAGCACAAGAGACCCAGTACTTC
abundance: -; d_gene: -; j_gene: TRBJ2-7; v_gene: TRBV11-2; CDR3aa: CASSFVYEQYF; CDR3nt: TGTGCCAGCAGCTTCGTTTACGAGCAGTACTTC
abundance: -; d_gene: TRBD2; j_gene: TRBJ2-2; v_gene: TRBV6-4; CDR3aa: CASSELAGGTGELFF; CDR3nt: TGTGCCAGCAGTGAACTAGCGGGAGGCACCGGGGAGCTGTTTTTT
abundance: -; d_gene: -; j_gene: TRBJ2-3; v_gene: TRBV7-9; CDR3aa: CASSLARADTQYF; CDR3nt: TGTGCCAGCAGCTTAGCGAGGGCAGATACGCAGTATTTT
abundance: -; d_gene: -; j_gene: TRBJ2-3; v_gene: TRBV7-2; CDR3aa: CASSQGFNLLTDTQYF; CDR3nt: TGTGCCAGCAGCCAGGGGTTTAATCTACTCACAGATACGCAGTATTTT
abundance: -; d_gene: TRBD1; j_gene: TRBJ1-1; v_gene: TRBV3-1/TRBV3-2; CDR3aa: CASSLRTGARSTEAFF; CDR3nt: TGTGCCAGCAGCCTGAGGACAGGGGCGAGGAGTACTGAAGCTTTCTTT
abundance: -; d_gene: -; j_gene: TRBJ1-1; v_gene: TRBV6-5; CDR3aa: CASTGGSMNTEAFF; CDR3nt: TGTGCCAGCACGGGGGGCTCCATGAACACTGAAGCTTTCTTT
abundance: -; d_gene: -; j_gene: TRBJ1-5; v_gene: TRBV28; CDR3aa: CASRRSYSNQPQHF; CDR3nt: TGTGCCAGCAGGCGGAGTTATAGCAATCAGCCCCAGCATTTT
abundance: -; d_gene: -; j_gene: TRBJ2-7; v_gene: TRBV1; CDR3aa: CTSSHGPPEQYF; CDR3nt: TGCACCAGCAGCCATGGGCCGCCCGAGCAGTACTTC
abundance: -; d_gene: TRBD2; j_gene: TRBJ2-7; v_gene: TRBV11-2; CDR3aa: CASSLSSGRRSGSYEQYF; CDR3nt: TGTGCCAGCAGCTTATCTAGCGGGAGAAGGTCAGGCTCCTACGAGCAGTACTTC
abundance: few; d_gene: TRBD2; j_gene: TRBJ2-6; v_gene: TRBV4-2; CDR3aa: CASSQGGTSSSGANVLTF; CDR3nt: TGTGCCAGCAGCCAGGGGGGGACGTCTAGCTCTGGGGCCAACGTCCTGACTTTC
abundance: -; d_gene: TRBD1; j_gene: TRBJ1-1; v_gene: TRBV6-5; CDR3aa: CASSYAWDRATEAFF; CDR3nt: TGTGCCAGCAGTTACGCCTGGGACAGGGCCACTGAAGCTTTCTTT
abundance: -; d_gene: TRBD2; j_gene: TRBJ2-7; v_gene: TRBV28; CDR3aa: CASSLGWRENAYEQYF; CDR3nt: TGTGCCAGCAGTTTAGGTTGGCGGGAGAACGCCTACGAGCAGTACTTC
abundance: -; d_gene: TRBD2; j_gene: TRBJ2-7; v_gene: TRBV27; CDR3aa: CASIPSWGGSEQYF; CDR3nt: TGTGCCAGCATCCCATCTTGGGGGGGGAGCGAGCAGTACTTC
abundance: -; d_gene: -; j_gene: TRBJ2-7; v_gene: TRBV30; CDR3aa: CAWSRGSGRPTYEQYF; CDR3nt: TGTGCCTGGAGTCGCGGTTCGGGGAGGCCGACCTACGAGCAGTACTTC
abundance: -; d_gene: TRBD1; j_gene: TRBJ1-5; v_gene: TRBV5-1; CDR3aa: CASSLSGQENQPQHF; CDR3nt: TGCGCCAGCAGCTTGTCTGGACAGGAGAATCAGCCCCAGCATTTT
abundance: -; d_gene: -; j_gene: TRBJ2-7; v_gene: TRBV5-1; CDR3aa: CASSLTGTTYEQYF; CDR3nt: TGCGCCAGCAGCTTGACAGGCACGACCTACGAGCAGTACTTC
abundance: -; d_gene: -; j_gene: TRBJ2-2; v_gene: TRBV2; CDR3aa: CASSEGIGELFF; CDR3nt: TGTGCCAGCAGTGAAGGTATCGGGGAGCTGTTTTTT
abundance: -; d_gene: TRBD2; j_gene: TRBJ2-7; v_gene: TRBV7-9; CDR3aa: CASSRTSGRYEQYF; CDR3nt: TGTGCCAGCAGCCGGACTAGCGGGAGATACGAGCAGTACTTC
abundance: -; d_gene: -; j_gene: TRBJ1-2; v_gene: TRBV10-3; CDR3aa: CAITGVQLGYGYTF; CDR3nt: TGTGCCATCACGGGGGTACAGTTAGGCTATGGCTACACCTTC
abundance: -; d_gene: -; j_gene: TRBJ1-2; v_gene: TRBV3-1/TRBV3-2; CDR3aa: CASSQAGDPYGYTF; CDR3nt: TGTGCCAGCAGCCAAGCAGGCGATCCCTATGGCTACACCTTC
abundance: -; d_gene: TRBD1; j_gene: TRBJ1-6; v_gene: TRBV5-1; CDR3aa: CASSAGTGSSYNSPLHF; CDR3nt: TGCGCCAGCAGCGCCGGGACAGGGAGCTCCTATAATTCACCCCTCCACTTT
abundance: -; d_gene: -; j_gene: TRBJ2-4; v_gene: TRBV6-6; CDR3aa: CASSYSAGWSSF; CDR3nt: TGTGCCAGCAGTTACTCGGCAGGATGGTCCTCCTTC
abundance: few; d_gene: -; j_gene: TRBJ2-2; v_gene: TRBV6-5; CDR3aa: CASRPGQLYTGELFF; CDR3nt: TGTGCCAGCAGACCCGGACAGCTCTACACCGGGGAGCTGTTTTTT
abundance: -; d_gene: TRBD1; j_gene: TRBJ1-3; v_gene: TRBV7-8; CDR3aa: CASSLPNDTGQLNTIYF; CDR3nt: TGTGCCAGCAGCTTACCAAACGACACGGGACAGCTAAACACCATATATTTT
abundance: -; d_gene: -; j_gene: TRBJ1-5; v_gene: TRBV7-9; CDR3aa: CASSAGGPNQPQHF; CDR3nt: TGTGCCAGCAGCGCGGGGGGCCCGAATCAGCCCCAGCATTTT
abundance: -; d_gene: -; j_gene: TRBJ1-1; v_gene: TRBV30; CDR3aa: CAWSVVAYNTEAFF; CDR3nt: TGTGCCTGGAGTGTAGTGGCTTATAACACTGAAGCTTTCTTT
abundance: -; d_gene: TRBD1; j_gene: TRBJ1-1; v_gene: TRBV19; CDR3aa: CASSKTDRASTEAFF; CDR3nt: TGTGCCAGTAGTAAGACGGACAGGGCGAGCACTGAAGCTTTCTTT
abundance: -; d_gene: TRBD2; j_gene: TRBJ2-7; v_gene: TRBV12-5; CDR3aa: CASGPGSAGVGYEQYF; CDR3nt: TGTGCTAGTGGCCCCGGATCAGCGGGAGTGGGATACGAGCAGTACTTC
abundance: -; d_gene: -; j_gene: TRBJ1-3; v_gene: TRBV13; CDR3aa: CASSERNRVRNTIYF; CDR3nt: TGTGCCAGCAGCGAACGGAACAGGGTTAGAAACACCATATATTTT
abundance: -; d_gene: -; j_gene: TRBJ2-7; v_gene: TRBV4-2; CDR3aa: CASSPYRESSYEQYF; CDR3nt: TGTGCCAGCAGCCCATACAGGGAAAGCTCCTACGAGCAGTACTTC
abundance: -; d_gene: -; j_gene: TRBJ2-7; v_gene: TRBV11-3; CDR3aa: CASSLMAGAANEQYF; CDR3nt: TGTGCCAGCAGCTTAATGGCAGGGGCTGCCAACGAGCAGTACTTC